One and the same sample provided the 29 T cell receptor beta chains below, sequenced in a study of T cell changes during pregnancy in multiple sclerosis. The data were produced by immunoSEQ multiplex PCR, yet TCRdb's version contains in-frame clones alone and is incomplete. The table has 32,000 or so clones, 90% seen once. The material was CD4+ T cells from peripheral blood mononuclear cells, obtained in the second trimester of pregnancy. The source is a female donor with multiple sclerosis, enrolled in a pregnancy study.

The chain uses TRBV11-1 and TRBJ1-1; no clear D. Germline assignment: CDR1 SGHAT and CDR2 FQDESV (reference sequence). There are 16 residues in the CDR3. Trimming stripped 8 bases from V and 0 bases from J, with 19 bases between. The CDR3 loop reads CASSGLGREMNTEAFF. CDR3 coding DNA: TGTGCCAGCTCGGGGTTAGGCAGAGAGATGAACACTGAAGCTTTCTTT.

The chain recombines TRBV6-6 with TRBJ1-1, with 8 nucleotides matching TRBD1. Germline CDR1 reads MNHNY; CDR2 reads SVGAGI (reference sequence). This CDR3 is built from 16 residues. V lost 6 bases, J lost 0 bases, and 9 bases stayed unmatched. This chain's CDR3 is CASRYTWDRMNTEAFF. CDR3 coding DNA: TGTGCCAGCAGATACACTTGGGACAGGATGAACACTGAAGCTTTCTTT.

This chain joins TRBV19 and TRBJ1-6, with D possibly TRBD1 on 5 matching bases. CDR3 length: 14 amino acids. Germline values: CDR1 LNHDA, CDR2 SQIVND (reference sequence). The V end was cut by 1 base, the J end by 9 bases, with 10 bases between. Written as DNA, the CDR3 is TGTGCCAGTAGTATAGTCTACGACAGTTCACCCCTCCACTTT. As protein: CASSIVYDSSPLHF. Full variable domain (remainder filled in from reference TRBV19 and TRBJ1-6): DGGITQSPKYLFRKEGQNVTLSCEQNLNHDAMYWYRQDPGQGLRLIYYSQIVNDFQKGDIAEGYSVSREKKESFPLTVTSAQKNPTAFYLCASSIVYDSSPLHFGNGTRLTVT.

V is TRBV6-1 and J is TRBJ1-5; D call uncertain. The CDR3 totals 12 residues. The V gene's germline CDR1 is MNHNS and CDR2 SASEGT. Trimming stripped 6 bases from V and 1 base from J, with 4 bases between. CDR3 residues: CASRESNQPQHF. In DNA, the CDR3 is TGTGCCAGCAGGGAGAGCAATCAGCCCCAGCATTTT.

The chain joins TRBV7-2 to TRBJ1-2, with 7 nucleotides matching TRBD1. Germline V gene sequence: CDR1 SGHTA, CDR2 FQGNSA. J was trimmed by 4 bases and V by 0 bases; bases with no gene match: 11. The CDR3 sequence is 17 residues long. The CDR3 DNA reads as TGTGCCAGCAGCTTAGCGCTCGGGACAGTAGAATTCTATGGCTACACCTTC. It is translated as CASSLALGTVEFYGYTF.

The sample holds one count of this clone. The chain has TRBV7-2 and TRBJ2-1, with 15 nucleotides matching TRBD2. The V segment lost 1 base and the J segment 5 bases; nucleotides outside the gene matches: 6. The CDR3 length is 18 residues. CDR1 SGHTA and CDR2 FQGNSA come from the germline V gene. CDR3 region: CASSLGPGTSGGNNEQFF. The CDR3 DNA reads TGTGCCAGCAGCTTAGGTCCCGGGACTAGCGGGGGGAACAATGAGCAGTTCTTC.

This clone was seen a few times. V is TRBV29-1 and J is TRBJ1-1, with D uncertain. The CDR3 is 11 amino acids. V was trimmed by 4 bases and J by 1 base, leaving 4 bases between them. Per germline, CDR1 SQVTM and CDR2 ANQGSEA. The CDR3: CSVVRNTEAFF. CDR3 DNA sequence: TGCAGCGTTGTGAGGAACACTGAAGCTTTCTTT.

Only a few counts were recorded for this clone. The chain recombines TRBV2 with TRBJ1-4; weak D call: TRBD1 (5 bases). CDR1 and CDR2 from the germline V gene are SNHLY and FYNNEI. V lost 2 bases and J lost 7, with 11 bases in between. This CDR3 contains 14 residues. The CDR3 here is CASSEQQGVEKLFF. DNA for the CDR3: TGTGCCAGCAGTGAACAGCAGGGTGTTGAAAAACTGTTTTTT.

This sequence joins TRBV21-1 and TRBJ1-2; TRBD1 is the table's D call and was not checked against the DNA. TRBV21-1 constitutes a pseudogene. This CDR3 has 15 amino acids. CDR3 loop: CASSKARRQSYGYTF. CDR3 sequence (DNA): TGTGCCAGCAGCAAAGCGCGGAGACAGAGCTATGGCTACACCTTC.

The V and J genes are TRBV5-1 and TRBJ2-2; 8 bases line up with TRBD1. This CDR3 is built from 15 residues. Germline V gene data show CDR1 as SGHRS and CDR2 as YFSETQ. V was clipped by 0 bases and J by 4 bases; unmatched bases: 2. CDR3 protein: CASSLEQGATGELFF. The CDR3 nucleotides are TGCGCCAGCAGCTTGGAGCAGGGGGCCACCGGGGAGCTGTTTTTT.

The chain couples TRBV2 to TRBJ1-3; tentative D call: TRBD1 (6 bases). The CDR3 length is 15 residues. CDR1 and CDR2 (germline): SNHLY, FYNNEI. The germline V and J ends were trimmed by 7 bases and 4 bases, with 17 bases remaining between them. The CDR3 DNA reads as TGTGCCAGCACTCTCCTGCGGGGGGGCGGAAACACCATATATTTT. Encoded protein: CASTLLRGGGNTIYF.

The rearrangement links TRBV4-3 to TRBJ1-6; D gene unclear. V lost 1 base to trimming and J lost 10 bases, with 14 bases between them. CDR1 and CDR2 from the germline V gene are LGHNA and YSLEER. The CDR3 has 15 amino acids. The CDR3 region is CASSQVALDTSPLHF. CDR3 nucleotide sequence: TGCGCCAGCAGCCAAGTCGCCCTCGACACCTCACCCCTCCACTTT.

This clone was detected once. The chain carries TRBV19 and TRBJ1-3; D not certain. Germline V gene data show CDR1 as LNHDA and CDR2 as SQIVND (reference sequence). This CDR3 is 15 amino acids long. Trimming took 3 bases from V and 9 from J, leaving 18 bases between them. In nucleotides, the CDR3 is TGTGCCAGTAGTATCGGGCAGGTGGGCCGGGGCACCATATATTTT. Translating it yields CASSIGQVGRGTIYF.

In its sample, this clone was seen once. The chain couples TRBV29-1 to TRBJ2-3, with 10 bases fitting TRBD2. The CDR3 is 16 amino acids. V shed 4 bases and J 3 bases; nucleotides not matched to a gene: 10. Germline V gene data show CDR1 as SQVTM and CDR2 as ANQGSEA. The CDR3 protein is CSVGRVLAGTTDTQYF. In DNA, the CDR3 is TGCAGCGTTGGGCGTGTACTAGCGGGAACGACAGATACGCAGTATTTT.

J is TRBJ2-5 and V is TRBV2, with 7 bases fitting TRBD1. Germline V gene lookup returns CDR1 SNHLY and CDR2 FYNNEI. The CDR3 has 15 residues. V gave up 5 bases and J gave up 4 bases; unmatched junction bases: 10. The CDR3 DNA reads as TGTGCCAGCAGTAAACTCGGGACAGAAGGAGAGACCCAGTACTTC. It encodes CASSKLGTEGETQYF.

This chain uses TRBV19 with TRBJ1-1; no reliable D call. Germline values: CDR1 LNHDA, CDR2 SQIVND (reference sequence). V shed 11 bases and J shed 0 bases, with 10 bases lying between them. The CDR3 totals 12 residues. The CDR3: CAVRKLNTEAFF. The CDR3 region has the DNA TGTGCCGTGCGGAAGTTGAACACTGAAGCTTTCTTT.

This clone was seen only once. V gene TRBV19 combines with J gene TRBJ1-1; D gene ambiguous. The CDR3 is 15 residues long. In germline, CDR1 is LNHDA, CDR2 SQIVND (reference sequence). Trimming left V 7 bases short and J 1 base short, with 16 bases between. CDR3 nucleotides: TGTGCCAGTACTAACCCCCCTCGGGGGAACACTGAAGCTTTCTTT. Amino acids: CASTNPPRGNTEAFF.

The V gene is TRBV6-1, the J gene TRBJ1-1; 7 bases map to TRBD1. The CDR3 spans 15 residues. V lost 1 base to trimming and J lost 7 bases; unmatched junction nucleotides: 9. Germline V lookup: CDR1 MNHNS, CDR2 SASEGT. The CDR3 here is CASSEVDGGQFEAFF. The CDR3 DNA reads as TGTGCCAGCAGTGAAGTGGATGGGGGACAGTTTGAAGCTTTCTTT.

The chain couples TRBV7-8 to TRBJ2-7; D may be TRBD2 (6 bases). V gave up 7 bases and J gave up 3 bases, with 19 bases separating them. The CDR3 runs to 15 residues. CDR1 SGHVS and CDR2 FQNEAQ come from the germline V gene. The CDR3 loop is CASNQFRGISYEQYF. The CDR3 DNA is TGTGCCAGCAACCAGTTCCGGGGGATAAGCTACGAGCAGTACTTC.

The chain is built from TRBV20-1 and TRBJ1-2; D uncertain. The CDR3 length is 10 residues. From germline, CDR1 is DFQATT and CDR2 SNEGSKA (reference sequence). Trimming left V 5 bases short and J 8 bases short, with 9 bases between. CDR3 region: CSALLEGYTF. The CDR3 DNA is TGCAGTGCTCTCCTTGAGGGCTACACCTTC.

The chain combines TRBV19 with TRBJ2-1, with 8 bases identical to TRBD2. This CDR3 has 18 amino acids. Germline V gene data show CDR1 as LNHDA and CDR2 as SQIVND (reference sequence). V gave up 4 bases and J gave up 8 bases; unmatched junction bases: 19. The CDR3 loop reads CASSTRAHGAGAGDEQFF. The DNA for the CDR3 is TGTGCCAGTAGTACGAGGGCCCACGGAGCGGGAGCAGGAGATGAGCAGTTCTTC.

This clone has only one observation. The chain combines TRBV4-1 with TRBJ1-1; D is undetermined. Germline CDR1 is MGHRA and CDR2 is YSYEKL. The CDR3 has 16 amino acids. With 3 bases removed from V and 0 bases from J, the gap between germline ends came to 14 bases. CDR3 in DNA: TGCGCCAGCAGCCAGCCTGAGGCTCTTATGAACACTGAAGCTTTCTTT. It translates to CASSQPEALMNTEAFF.

The chain links TRBV2 to TRBJ2-1; 9 nucleotides align to TRBD2. Germline V CDR1 and CDR2: SNHLY, FYNNEI. The CDR3 contains 13 residues. J lost 9 bases, V lost 0 bases, and 0 bases had no gene match. CDR3 in DNA: TGTGCCAGCAGTGAAGCGACTAGCGGTGAGCAGTTCTTC. Encoded protein: CASSEATSGEQFF. Supplemented by reference TRBV2 and TRBJ2-1, the full variable domain reads EPEVTQTPSHQVTQMGQEVILRCVPISNHLYFYWYRQILGQKVEFLVSFYNNEISEKSEIFDDQFSVERPDGSNFTLKIRSTKLEDSAMYFCASSEATSGEQFFGPGTRLTVL.

This clone was counted a single time. The rearrangement joins TRBV30 to TRBJ2-7; TRBD2 matches at 7 bases. The CDR3 covers 15 residues. Trimming took 0 bases from V and 2 from J; bases not matched to a gene: 7. The germline V gene has CDR1 GTSNPN and CDR2 SVGIG (reference sequence). DNA of the CDR3: TGTGCCTGGAGTGTCCGGGCGGGAGTGCCCTACGAGCAGTACTTC. This sequence encodes CAWSVRAGVPYEQYF.

The rearrangement uses TRBV4-1 and TRBJ1-2, with D perhaps TRBD1 (6 bases). The CDR3 runs to 18 residues. Per germline, CDR1 MGHRA and CDR2 YSYEKL. V lost 0 bases to trimming and J lost 3 bases, with 20 bases between them. The CDR3 spells CASSQETGQGIPHYGYTF. The DNA for the CDR3 is TGCGCCAGCAGCCAAGAAACCGGGCAGGGGATCCCTCACTATGGCTACACCTTC.

J is TRBJ1-2 and V is TRBV29-1; TRBD1 is a possible D gene (5 bases). The germline V gene encodes CDR1 SQVTM and CDR2 ANQGSEA. Trimming pared 6 bases from V and 1 base from J, leaving 18 bases between. The CDR3 runs to 15 residues. CDR3 DNA: TGCAGCGTGGCCAACTCTGACAGAAATAACTATGGCTACACCTTC. Encoded protein: CSVANSDRNNYGYTF.

CDR3 sequence (DNA): TGTGCCAGCAGCTTGGCGGCAGGGGGTAGTGATGGCTACACCTTC. Protein: CASSLAAGGSDGYTF. The genes are TRBV5-4 and TRBJ1-2, with TRBD1 matching over 7 bases. The CDR3 is 15 amino acids. The germline CDR1 and CDR2 sequences are SGHNT and YYREEE (reference sequence). J lost 6 bases, V lost 0 bases, and 8 bases had no gene match.

The V and J genes are TRBV9 and TRBJ1-2; a weak D match, TRBD1 (6 bases). There are 14 residues in the CDR3. The germline V gene encodes CDR1 SGDLS and CDR2 YYNGEE. V shed 0 bases and J shed 4 bases, with 10 bases lying between them. Written as DNA, the CDR3 is TGTGCCAGCAGCGTAGACCACAGGGTCTATGGCTACACCTTC. Translation: CASSVDHRVYGYTF.

This chain joins TRBV19 and TRBJ2-3, with TRBD1 matching 7 bases. CDR1 is LNHDA, CDR2 SQIVND, per germline (reference sequence). The J segment lost 4 bases and the V segment lost 7 bases, leaving 11 bases of the junction unmatched. The CDR3 is 15 amino acids. The CDR3 here is CASTPIGTVSDTQYF. CDR3 bases: TGTGCCAGTACCCCGATCGGGACAGTGTCAGATACGCAGTATTTT.